This is a list of T cell receptor beta chains from one sample in a study of cytomegalovirus exposure and HLA in healthy donors. The table came from immunoSEQ multiplex PCR; TCRdb's copy has only in-frame clones and leaves some out. Counted here are 150,000 or so clones, about 84% occurring once; the ten biggest clones make up about 2.4%. Sequenced material: PBMCs. Receptor source: a man between 50 and 59 years old in good health and CMV-seronegative. Both conserved end residues are part of each CDR3. The D gene is left open where the match is weak. Clone size appears in some rows only: once, few, many, or a class for an expanded clone.

v_gene: TRBV7-3; j_gene: TRBJ1-1; d_gene: -; abundance: once; CDR3nt: TGTGCCAGCAGCTTAGTGGGCAGGGTAGGGGGAACTGAAGCTTTCTTT; CDR3aa: CASSLVGRVGGTEAFF
v_gene: TRBV4-1; j_gene: TRBJ2-1; d_gene: -; abundance: -; CDR3nt: TGCGCCAGCAGCCGAGGCGGGACCACAGTCGGTGAGCAGTTCTTC; CDR3aa: CASSRGGTTVGEQFF
v_gene: TRBV30; j_gene: TRBJ1-1; d_gene: -; abundance: once; CDR3nt: TGTGCCTGGAGTAGGGCAGGGGAAGCTTTCTTT; CDR3aa: CAWSRAGEAFF
v_gene: TRBV18; j_gene: TRBJ1-4; d_gene: TRBD1; abundance: -; CDR3nt: TGTGCCAGCTCACTTGGACAGGGTGGGAAAGAAAAACTGTTTTTT; CDR3aa: CASSLGQGGKEKLFF
v_gene: TRBV9; j_gene: TRBJ1-5; d_gene: -; abundance: -; CDR3nt: TGTGCCAGCAGCGAGTGGGGGGAGTTTCAGCCCCAGCATTTT; CDR3aa: CASSEWGEFQPQHF
v_gene: TRBV6-5; j_gene: TRBJ1-6; d_gene: TRBD1; abundance: -; CDR3nt: TGTGCCAGCAGACCCGGACAGGGGGCGAATTCACCCCTCCACTTT; CDR3aa: CASRPGQGANSPLHF
v_gene: TRBV28; j_gene: TRBJ2-2; d_gene: TRBD2; abundance: -; CDR3nt: TGTGCCAGCTATAGCGGGGCGAACACCGGGGAGCTGTTTTTT; CDR3aa: CASYSGANTGELFF
v_gene: TRBV19; j_gene: TRBJ1-6; d_gene: -; abundance: -; CDR3nt: TGTGCCAGTAGTATGGGGAGGGTGAATTCACCCCTCCACTTT; CDR3aa: CASSMGRVNSPLHF
v_gene: TRBV11-2; j_gene: TRBJ2-2; d_gene: -; abundance: -; CDR3nt: TGTGCCAGCAGCTCCCGACAGGGAGGAACCGGGGAGCTGTTTTTT; CDR3aa: CASSSRQGGTGELFF
v_gene: TRBV2; j_gene: TRBJ2-7; d_gene: -; abundance: -; CDR3nt: TGTGCCAGCAGGGAACCCGGGACTGCATACTTC; CDR3aa: CASREPGTAYF
v_gene: TRBV6-6; j_gene: TRBJ2-3; d_gene: -; abundance: -; CDR3nt: TGTGCCAGCAGAGGGGGGGGAGAAAACACAGATACGCAGTATTTT; CDR3aa: CASRGGGENTDTQYF
v_gene: TRBV5-6; j_gene: TRBJ2-7; d_gene: -; abundance: -; CDR3nt: TGTGCCAGCAGCTTGCCTGGGGGCGCGAGCTCCTACGAGCAGTACTTC; CDR3aa: CASSLPGGASSYEQYF
v_gene: TRBV6-1; j_gene: TRBJ1-2; d_gene: TRBD1; abundance: -; CDR3nt: TGTGCCAGCAGTCCCGCGGGGTGGGACAGCTATGGCTACACCTTC; CDR3aa: CASSPAGWDSYGYTF
v_gene: TRBV28; j_gene: TRBJ1-5; d_gene: -; abundance: -; CDR3nt: TGTGCCAGCAGTTTGCCCCCATCAGGGGAGACGGGGCCCCAGCATTTT; CDR3aa: CASSLPPSGETGPQHF
v_gene: TRBV7-8; j_gene: TRBJ1-5; d_gene: -; abundance: -; CDR3nt: TGTGCCAGCAGCTTAAGGGGCCCCAATCAGCCCCAGCATTTT; CDR3aa: CASSLRGPNQPQHF
v_gene: TRBV6-5; j_gene: TRBJ2-3; d_gene: TRBD1; abundance: few; CDR3nt: TGTGCCAGCAGTTACTCTAGGGGGCGCGCAGATACGCAGTATTTT; CDR3aa: CASSYSRGRADTQYF
v_gene: TRBV2; j_gene: TRBJ1-3; d_gene: -; abundance: -; CDR3nt: TGTGCCAGCAGTACTCAGGGGTTTTCAAACACCATATATTTT; CDR3aa: CASSTQGFSNTIYF
v_gene: TRBV2; j_gene: TRBJ2-5; d_gene: -; abundance: -; CDR3nt: TGTGCCACCGCGGTTAGGACCCAGTACTTC; CDR3aa: CATAVRTQYF
v_gene: TRBV6-1; j_gene: TRBJ2-2; d_gene: -; abundance: once; CDR3nt: TGTGCCAGCAGTGAAGCAATGGGGGCCGCGAACACCGGGGAGCTGTTTTTT; CDR3aa: CASSEAMGAANTGELFF
v_gene: TRBV5-1; j_gene: TRBJ2-3; d_gene: TRBD2; abundance: -; CDR3nt: TGCGCCAGCAGCTTTGGAGCGGGGGGGCTCACAGATACGCAGTATTTT; CDR3aa: CASSFGAGGLTDTQYF
v_gene: TRBV30; j_gene: TRBJ2-7; d_gene: TRBD1; abundance: -; CDR3nt: TGTGCCTGGAGTGGACTCCATATCGGACAGGGAGCGATCAATTACGAGCAGTACTTC; CDR3aa: CAWSGLHIGQGAINYEQYF
v_gene: TRBV6-6; j_gene: TRBJ1-2; d_gene: -; abundance: once; CDR3nt: TGTGCCAGCAGTCCGGACAGCCCAGGATACACCTTC; CDR3aa: CASSPDSPGYTF
v_gene: TRBV18; j_gene: TRBJ1-3; d_gene: -; abundance: -; CDR3nt: TGTGCCACCGAGGCGACTTCTGGAAACACCATATATTTT; CDR3aa: CATEATSGNTIYF
v_gene: TRBV29-1; j_gene: TRBJ2-1; d_gene: -; abundance: -; CDR3nt: TGCAGCGTTGGGCAGGGCAGGGCACCCTACAATGAGCAGTTCTTC; CDR3aa: CSVGQGRAPYNEQFF
v_gene: TRBV25-1; j_gene: TRBJ2-5; d_gene: -; abundance: -; CDR3nt: TGTGCCAGCAGTGGAATTGGACAGCAAGAAGAGACCCAGTACTTC; CDR3aa: CASSGIGQQEETQYF
v_gene: TRBV7-2; j_gene: TRBJ1-2; d_gene: -; abundance: -; CDR3nt: TGTGCCAGCAGCTTTTACAGGGACGCGGATGGCTACACCTTC; CDR3aa: CASSFYRDADGYTF
v_gene: TRBV9; j_gene: TRBJ1-1; d_gene: TRBD1; abundance: once; CDR3nt: TGTGCCAGCAGCCCAGGGGGGTGGGACACTGAAGCTTTCTTT; CDR3aa: CASSPGGWDTEAFF
v_gene: TRBV11-3; j_gene: TRBJ2-2; d_gene: TRBD2; abundance: once; CDR3nt: TGTGCCAGCAGCTTAGCTAGCGGGATGGGGGAGCTGTTTTTT; CDR3aa: CASSLASGMGELFF
v_gene: TRBV5-1; j_gene: TRBJ2-7; d_gene: -; abundance: -; CDR3nt: TGCGCCAGCAGCTTGGCACTACCCAGGGGCGAGCAGTACTTC; CDR3aa: CASSLALPRGEQYF
v_gene: TRBV2; j_gene: TRBJ2-1; d_gene: -; abundance: -; CDR3nt: TGTGCCACCTCAAAGGAGATTTACAATGAGCAGTTCTTC; CDR3aa: CATSKEIYNEQFF
v_gene: TRBV28; j_gene: TRBJ2-7; d_gene: TRBD1; abundance: -; CDR3nt: TGTGCCAGCAGTAACACCGGGACAGGGCTCTACGAGCAGTACTTC; CDR3aa: CASSNTGTGLYEQYF
v_gene: TRBV6-1; j_gene: TRBJ2-1; d_gene: TRBD1; abundance: few; CDR3nt: TGTGCCAGCAGTGATGGGACAGGCTTGGTGAATGAGCAGTTCTTC; CDR3aa: CASSDGTGLVNEQFF
v_gene: TRBV11-2; j_gene: TRBJ2-5; d_gene: -; abundance: -; CDR3nt: TGTGCCAGCAGTCCCATGGGGGCACCCAGGCCGGAGACCCAGTACTTC; CDR3aa: CASSPMGAPRPETQYF
v_gene: TRBV4-2; j_gene: TRBJ2-6; d_gene: TRBD1; abundance: -; CDR3nt: TGTGCCAGCAGCCAAGCCAGGGGGCGGTCCGGGGCCAACGTCCTGACTTTC; CDR3aa: CASSQARGRSGANVLTF
v_gene: TRBV21-1; j_gene: TRBJ2-5; d_gene: -; abundance: -; CDR3nt: TGTGCCAGCAGCCAGGTGGGACAGGGACAAGAGACCCAGTACTTC; CDR3aa: CASSQVGQGQETQYF
v_gene: TRBV7-2; j_gene: TRBJ2-1; d_gene: TRBD2; abundance: -; CDR3nt: TGTGCCAGCAGCCCCCTCCCGGGTCTAGCGGGGGGAATTGAGCAGTTCTTC; CDR3aa: CASSPLPGLAGGIEQFF
v_gene: TRBV11-2; j_gene: TRBJ2-1; d_gene: TRBD2; abundance: -; CDR3nt: TGTGCCAGCAGCTTCTTGCGGGGGGCGAGGAATGAGCAGTTCTTC; CDR3aa: CASSFLRGARNEQFF
v_gene: TRBV6-1; j_gene: TRBJ1-2; d_gene: TRBD1; abundance: few; CDR3nt: TGTGCCAGCAGTGAAGGGACAGGGGACTACTATGGCTACACCTTC; CDR3aa: CASSEGTGDYYGYTF
v_gene: TRBV28; j_gene: TRBJ1-2; d_gene: TRBD1; abundance: few; CDR3nt: TGTGCCAGCAGCACAAACAGGGGGCGGGTCTATGGCTACACCTTC; CDR3aa: CASSTNRGRVYGYTF
v_gene: TRBV27; j_gene: TRBJ2-6; d_gene: -; abundance: -; CDR3nt: TGTGCCAGCAGTTTATGGGGGCGGGCCCTATTCTCTGGGGCCAACGTCCTGACTTTC; CDR3aa: CASSLWGRALFSGANVLTF
v_gene: TRBV19; j_gene: TRBJ1-5; d_gene: -; abundance: -; CDR3nt: TGTGGATCAGGTGCTAGCAATCAGCCCCAGCATTTT; CDR3aa: CGSGASNQPQHF
v_gene: TRBV28; j_gene: TRBJ2-7; d_gene: -; abundance: -; CDR3nt: TGTGCCAGCAGTCCCCGCGGGACCTCCAACGAGCAGTACTTC; CDR3aa: CASSPRGTSNEQYF
v_gene: TRBV15; j_gene: TRBJ2-2; d_gene: TRBD2; abundance: -; CDR3nt: TGTGCCACCAGCAGAGCGGGAGGGGGGAACACCGGGGAGCTGTTTTTT; CDR3aa: CATSRAGGGNTGELFF
v_gene: TRBV9; j_gene: TRBJ1-2; d_gene: -; abundance: -; CDR3nt: TGTGCCAGCACCCCGAGGGAGGGGTTATGGGGCTACACCTTC; CDR3aa: CASTPREGLWGYTF
v_gene: TRBV7-9; j_gene: TRBJ2-2; d_gene: TRBD2; abundance: -; CDR3nt: TGTGCCAGCAGAAGGACTAGCGGGAACACCGGGGAGCTGTTTTTT; CDR3aa: CASRRTSGNTGELFF
v_gene: TRBV5-6; j_gene: TRBJ2-3; d_gene: TRBD2; abundance: once; CDR3nt: TGTGCCAGCAGCATGGGACTAGCGGGAGTATCGGCAGATACGCAGTATTTT; CDR3aa: CASSMGLAGVSADTQYF
v_gene: TRBV25-1; j_gene: TRBJ1-5; d_gene: TRBD1; abundance: -; CDR3nt: TGTGCCAGCAGTACGGGGACAGGGGTTTATAGCAATCAGCCCCAGCATTTT; CDR3aa: CASSTGTGVYSNQPQHF
v_gene: TRBV6-1; j_gene: TRBJ1-5; d_gene: -; abundance: few; CDR3nt: TGTGCCAGCACCACCCGGACGGGGCAGCCCCAGCATTTT; CDR3aa: CASTTRTGQPQHF
v_gene: TRBV27; j_gene: TRBJ1-1; d_gene: -; abundance: once; CDR3nt: TGTGCCAGCAGTCGCTTTGGTCGGGGTTCTGAAGCTTTCTTT; CDR3aa: CASSRFGRGSEAFF
v_gene: TRBV5-6; j_gene: TRBJ1-5; d_gene: -; abundance: -; CDR3nt: TGTGCCAGCAGCCTCGCCGGGAATCAGCCCCAGCATTTT; CDR3aa: CASSLAGNQPQHF
v_gene: TRBV28; j_gene: TRBJ2-7; d_gene: TRBD2; abundance: -; CDR3nt: TGTGCCAGCACAAGCGGGGCACTTGACCACGAGCAGTACTTC; CDR3aa: CASTSGALDHEQYF
v_gene: TRBV4-2; j_gene: TRBJ1-1; d_gene: -; abundance: -; CDR3nt: TGTGCCAGCAGCCAAGAAGCGGAGACCAACACTGAAGCTTTCTTT; CDR3aa: CASSQEAETNTEAFF
v_gene: TRBV5-4; j_gene: TRBJ2-2; d_gene: -; abundance: -; CDR3nt: TGTGCCAGCAGCGAGGTTTTTGGACACAACACCGGGGAGCTGTTTTTT; CDR3aa: CASSEVFGHNTGELFF
v_gene: TRBV6-1; j_gene: TRBJ2-7; d_gene: TRBD1; abundance: few; CDR3nt: TGTGCCAGCAGCAGACAGGGGGCACCGGACGAGCAGTACTTC; CDR3aa: CASSRQGAPDEQYF
v_gene: TRBV5-6; j_gene: TRBJ1-2; d_gene: -; abundance: -; CDR3nt: TGTGCCAGCAGCTTGGTCCCCAGCGTCGGGGGTGGCTACACCTTC; CDR3aa: CASSLVPSVGGGYTF
v_gene: TRBV27; j_gene: TRBJ2-1; d_gene: TRBD1; abundance: few; CDR3nt: TGTGCCAGCAGAATCCTCCGGGACAGATATTCCCCCCTCTCCTACAATGAGCAGTTCTTC; CDR3aa: CASRILRDRYSPLSYNEQFF